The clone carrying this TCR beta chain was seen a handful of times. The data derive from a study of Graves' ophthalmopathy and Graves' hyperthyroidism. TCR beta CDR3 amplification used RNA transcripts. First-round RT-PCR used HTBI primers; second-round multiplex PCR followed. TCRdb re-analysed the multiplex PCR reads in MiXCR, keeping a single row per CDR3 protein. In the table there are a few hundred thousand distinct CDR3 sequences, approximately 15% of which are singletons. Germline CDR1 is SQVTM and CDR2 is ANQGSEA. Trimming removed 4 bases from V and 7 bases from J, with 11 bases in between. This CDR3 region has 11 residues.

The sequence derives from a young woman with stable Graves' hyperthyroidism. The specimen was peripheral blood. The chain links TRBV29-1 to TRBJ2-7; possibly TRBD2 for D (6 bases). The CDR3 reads CSVADGGEQYF. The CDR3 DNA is TGCAGCGTTGCCGATGGAGGGGAGCAGTACTTC.